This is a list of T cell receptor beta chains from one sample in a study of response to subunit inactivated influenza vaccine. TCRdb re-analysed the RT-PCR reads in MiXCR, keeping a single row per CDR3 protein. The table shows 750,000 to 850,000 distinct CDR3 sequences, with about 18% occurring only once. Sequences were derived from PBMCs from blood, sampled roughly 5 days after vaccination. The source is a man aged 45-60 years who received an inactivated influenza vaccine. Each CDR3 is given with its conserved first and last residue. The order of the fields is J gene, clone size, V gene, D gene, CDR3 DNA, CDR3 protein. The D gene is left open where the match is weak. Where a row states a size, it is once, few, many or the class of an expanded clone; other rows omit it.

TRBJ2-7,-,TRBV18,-,TGTGCCAGCTCCCCGCTAGTAGCTAGCGAGCAGTACTTC,CASSPLVASEQYF
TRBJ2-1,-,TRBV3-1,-,TGTGCCAGCAGCCAAGCCCTTGGGGAGCAGTTCTTC,CASSQALGEQFF
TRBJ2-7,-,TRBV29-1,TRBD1,TGCAGCGTTGTCCGAAGGGACAGGGGGCTCTACGAGCAGTACTTC,CSVVRRDRGLYEQYF
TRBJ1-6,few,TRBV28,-,TGTGCCAGCAGATACGGGACGGCCCGAAGCTCACCCCTCCACTTT,CASRYGTARSSPLHF
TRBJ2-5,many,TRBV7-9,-,TGTGCCAGCAGCTTAGACGGGGGCGTCTTGGAGACCCAGTACTTC,CASSLDGGVLETQYF
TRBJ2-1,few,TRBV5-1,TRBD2,TGCGCCAGCAGCTTGGCCAAAGCGGGGCTTTTCCCCTACAATGAGCAGTTCTTC,CASSLAKAGLFPYNEQFF
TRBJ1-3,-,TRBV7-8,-,TGTGCCAGCAGCCCTAGACAGGCTCCCTCTGGAAACACCATATATTTT,CASSPRQAPSGNTIYF
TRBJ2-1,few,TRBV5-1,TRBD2,TGCGCCAGCAGCCACCAGAGGACTAGCAACACTGTCAATGAGCAGTTCTTC,CASSHQRTSNTVNEQFF
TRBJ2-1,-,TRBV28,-,TGTGCCAGCAGTTTAGGTCTACCTTCCTACAATGAGCAGTTCTTC,CASSLGLPSYNEQFF
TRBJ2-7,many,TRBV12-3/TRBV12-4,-,TGTGCCAGCAGTCCCTCGGTGGGCGAGCAGTACTTC,CASSPSVGEQYF
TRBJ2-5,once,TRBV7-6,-,TGTGCCAGCAGCACCCACAGGGATCGTCGGGAGACCCAGTACTTC,CASSTHRDRRETQYF
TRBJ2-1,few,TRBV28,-,TGTGCCAGCAGTCCCATCATCACGGCCAGAGTCAATGAGCAGTTCTTC,CASSPIITARVNEQFF
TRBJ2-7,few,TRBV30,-,TGTGCCTGGAGTGTTGGGGGGACGTACTACGAGCAGTACTTC,CAWSVGGTYYEQYF
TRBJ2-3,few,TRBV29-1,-,TGCAGCGTTGAACCGGGGGTCACAGATACGCAGTATTTT,CSVEPGVTDTQYF
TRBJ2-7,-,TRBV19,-,TGTGCCAGTAGTATGGGGGCCTCGGGAGCCTACGAGCAGTACTTC,CASSMGASGAYEQYF
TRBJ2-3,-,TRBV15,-,TGTGCCACCAGCAGACCGGGATCCATCACAGATACGCAGTATTTT,CATSRPGSITDTQYF
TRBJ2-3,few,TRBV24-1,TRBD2,TGTGCCACCAGTGACCACGCCCTCGGACTAGCGGGTTCAGATACGCAGTATTTT,CATSDHALGLAGSDTQYF
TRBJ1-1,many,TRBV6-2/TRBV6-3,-,TGTGCCAGCAGACCAATTGCCGAGGGCTGGACTGAAGCTTTCTTT,CASRPIAEGWTEAFF
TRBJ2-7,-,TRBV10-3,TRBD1,TGTGCCATCAGTGCGCGGGACAGGGTATACGAGCAGTACTTC,CAISARDRVYEQYF
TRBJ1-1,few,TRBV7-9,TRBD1,TGTGCCAGCAGCCAATTAGGCGGACAGGGTATAATCACTGAAGCTTTCTTT,CASSQLGGQGIITEAFF
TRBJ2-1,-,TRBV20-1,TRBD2,TGCAGTGCTCCGGAAGCGGGAGGGCCCTCCGGTGAGCAGTTCTTC,CSAPEAGGPSGEQFF
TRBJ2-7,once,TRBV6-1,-,TGTGCCAGCCGGGTCGCAATAGGGAACTACGAGCAGTACTTC,CASRVAIGNYEQYF
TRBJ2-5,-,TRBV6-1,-,TGTGCCAGCAGTGAACCCGGGCAAGGGGAGACCCAGTACTTC,CASSEPGQGETQYF
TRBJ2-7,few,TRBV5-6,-,TGTGCCAGCGGCGGTGGGTCTCACGAACAGGAATCGGCTTACGAGCAGTACTTC,CASGGGSHEQESAYEQYF
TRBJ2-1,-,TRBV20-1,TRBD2,TGCAGTGCTAGAGACCAGCGGGAGTCCAATGAGCAGTTCTTC,CSARDQRESNEQFF
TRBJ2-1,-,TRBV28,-,TGTGCCAGCAGGACAGGAAGAGAGCAGTTCTTC,CASRTGREQFF
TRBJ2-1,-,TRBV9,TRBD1,TGTGCCAGCAGCGCGGGACAGGGATACAATGAGCAGTTCTTC,CASSAGQGYNEQFF
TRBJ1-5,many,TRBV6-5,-,TGTGCCGCCAGTACCGGCAATCAGCCCCAGCATTTT,CAASTGNQPQHF
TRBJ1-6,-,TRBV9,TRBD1,TGTGCCAGCAGCGAAGGACAGGCCCGGGGCGGCGATTCACCCCTCCACTTT,CASSEGQARGGDSPLHF
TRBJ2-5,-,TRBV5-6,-,TGTGCCAGCAGCTTGTGGCCCATGTGGGGCCAAGAGACCCAGTACTTC,CASSLWPMWGQETQYF
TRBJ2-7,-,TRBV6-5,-,TGTGCCAGCAGTTACAGCGGTCGGTCCGAGCAGTACTTC,CASSYSGRSEQYF
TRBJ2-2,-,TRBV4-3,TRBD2,TGCGCCAGCAGCCAAGGGGGGGCCGGGACTAGCGGGAGTAGGGAGCTGTTTTTT,CASSQGGAGTSGSRELFF
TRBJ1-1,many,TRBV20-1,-,TGCAGTGCATCACAGGGGAACACTGAAGCTTTCTTT,CSASQGNTEAFF
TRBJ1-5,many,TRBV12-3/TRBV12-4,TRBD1,TGTGCCAGCAGTAGGGACAGGGGATTTCAGCCCCAGCATTTT,CASSRDRGFQPQHF
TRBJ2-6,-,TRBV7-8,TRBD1,TGTGCCAGCAGCTGGACAGGCCTTAGCTCTGGGGCCAACGTCCTGACTTTC,CASSWTGLSSGANVLTF
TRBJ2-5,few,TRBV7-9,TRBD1,TGTGCCAGCAGCTACAGGGGCCCAGAGACCCAGTACTTC,CASSYRGPETQYF
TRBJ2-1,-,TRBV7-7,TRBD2,TGTGCTAGCAGCTTAGCAGGAGGGACTAGCGGCTACAATGAGCAGTTCTTC,CASSLAGGTSGYNEQFF
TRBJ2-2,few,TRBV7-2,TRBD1,TGTGCCAGCAGCTTGACAGGGTTCGTCGGGGAGCTGTTTTTT,CASSLTGFVGELFF
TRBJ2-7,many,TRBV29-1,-,TGCAGCGTTGTCCCCACCCTTAACGAGCAGTACTTC,CSVVPTLNEQYF
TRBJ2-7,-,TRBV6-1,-,TGTGCCAGCAGACCCATGACAGGAGTCTACGAGCAGTACTTC,CASRPMTGVYEQYF
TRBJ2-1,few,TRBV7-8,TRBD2,TGTGCCAGCAGCGATAGCGGGGGGGGCTACAATGAGCAGTTCTTC,CASSDSGGGYNEQFF
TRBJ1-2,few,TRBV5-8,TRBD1,TGTGCCACCATGACCACGGGCCAGGGGGAGAGCTACACCTTC,CATMTTGQGESYTF
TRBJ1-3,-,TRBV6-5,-,TGTGCCAGCAGTTACTCCCCACTGGGATCTGGAAACACCATATATTTT,CASSYSPLGSGNTIYF
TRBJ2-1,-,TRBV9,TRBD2,TGTGCCAGCAGCGGGACCGGGACTAGCTATTTAAGTGAGCAGTTCTTC,CASSGTGTSYLSEQFF
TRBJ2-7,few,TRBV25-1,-,TGTGCCAGCAGTGAAAACACTGACGAGCAGTACTTC,CASSENTDEQYF
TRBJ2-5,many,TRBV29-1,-,TGCAGCGTTGTTCGCCTTGAAGAGACCCAGTACTTC,CSVVRLEETQYF
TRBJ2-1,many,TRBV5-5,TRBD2,TGTGCCAGCAGCTTGGAAGGACTAGCGTACAATGAGCAGTTCTTC,CASSLEGLAYNEQFF
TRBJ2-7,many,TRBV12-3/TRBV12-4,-,TGTGCCAGCAGTTTGGGGAGCGAGCAGTACTTC,CASSLGSEQYF
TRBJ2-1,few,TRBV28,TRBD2,TGTGCCAGCAGGCGTAAAGCACTAGCGGTCTCCTACAATGAGCAGTTCTTC,CASRRKALAVSYNEQFF
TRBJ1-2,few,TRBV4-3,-,TGCGCCAGCAGCCAAGATCTAAATGGGGGATGGTATGGCTACACCTTC,CASSQDLNGGWYGYTF
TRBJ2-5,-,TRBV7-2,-,TGTGCCAGCAGCTTAGTTCTGGGCCTTCACCAAGAGACCCAGTACTTC,CASSLVLGLHQETQYF
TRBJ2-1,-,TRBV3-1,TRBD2,TGTGCCAGCAGCCCCCGGGGGAGGGGCACCTACAATGAGCAGTTCTTC,CASSPRGRGTYNEQFF
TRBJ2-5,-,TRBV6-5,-,TGTGCCAGCAGTTATCGGGGGGCCCTGCAAGAGACCCAGTACTTC,CASSYRGALQETQYF